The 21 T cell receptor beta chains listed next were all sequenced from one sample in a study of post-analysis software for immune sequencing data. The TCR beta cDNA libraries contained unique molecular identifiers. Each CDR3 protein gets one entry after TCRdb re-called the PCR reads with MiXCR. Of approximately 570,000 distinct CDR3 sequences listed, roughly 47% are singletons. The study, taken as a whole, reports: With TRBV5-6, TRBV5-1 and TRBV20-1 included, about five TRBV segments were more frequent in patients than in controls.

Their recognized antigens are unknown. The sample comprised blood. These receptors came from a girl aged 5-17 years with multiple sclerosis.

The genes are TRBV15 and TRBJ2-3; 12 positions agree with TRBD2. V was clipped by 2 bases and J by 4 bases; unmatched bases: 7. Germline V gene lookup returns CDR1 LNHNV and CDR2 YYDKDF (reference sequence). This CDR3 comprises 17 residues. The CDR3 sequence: CATSRPGLAGAADTQYF. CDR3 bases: TGTGCCACCAGCAGACCGGGACTAGCGGGTGCGGCAGATACGCAGTATTTT. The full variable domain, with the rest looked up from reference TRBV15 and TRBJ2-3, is DAMVIQNPRYQVTQFGKPVTLSCSQTLNHNVMYWYQQKSSQAPKLLFHYYDKDFNNEADTPDNFQSRRPNTSFCFLDIRSPGLGDTAMYLCATSRPGLAGAADTQYFGPGTRLTVL.

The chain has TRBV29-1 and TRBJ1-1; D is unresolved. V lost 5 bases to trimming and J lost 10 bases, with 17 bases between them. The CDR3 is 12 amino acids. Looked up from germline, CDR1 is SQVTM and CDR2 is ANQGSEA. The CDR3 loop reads CSVLAFDAGAFF. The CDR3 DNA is TGCAGCGTTCTGGCGTTTGATGCTGGAGCTTTCTTT.

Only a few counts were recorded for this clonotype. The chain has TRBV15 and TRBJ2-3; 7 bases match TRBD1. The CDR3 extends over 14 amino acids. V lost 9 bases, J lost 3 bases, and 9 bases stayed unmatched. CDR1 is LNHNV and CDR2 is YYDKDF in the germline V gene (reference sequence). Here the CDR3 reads CATSTGEWTDTQYF. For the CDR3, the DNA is TGTGCCACTTCTACAGGGGAATGGACAGATACGCAGTATTTT.

CDR3 residues: CASSQVRFRTSYEQYF. The CDR3 coding sequence is TGCGCCAGCAGCCAAGTTAGGTTCAGAACCTCCTACGAGCAGTACTTC. The rearrangement uses TRBV4-1 and TRBJ2-7; D remains ambiguous. V lost 1 base, J lost 0 bases, and 13 bases lay in between. This CDR3 is 16 amino acids long. Looked up from germline, CDR1 is MGHRA and CDR2 is YSYEKL.

The CDR3 DNA sequence: TGTGCCACCAGTGATTTCCGTGAAGCGGGAGGGCGCACAGATACGCAGTATTTT. It is translated as CATSDFREAGGRTDTQYF. This chain joins TRBV24-1 and TRBJ2-3, with 10 bases identical to TRBD2. Losses at the gene ends were 1 base for V and 1 base for J; bases not matched to a gene: 7. Germline CDR1 KGHDR, CDR2 SFDVKD. The CDR3 runs to 18 residues.

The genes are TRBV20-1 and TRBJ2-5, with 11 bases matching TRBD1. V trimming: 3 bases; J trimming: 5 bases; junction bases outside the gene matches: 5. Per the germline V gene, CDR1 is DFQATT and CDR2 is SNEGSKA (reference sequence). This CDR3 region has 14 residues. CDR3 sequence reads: CSARMGQGGETQYF. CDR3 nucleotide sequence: TGCAGTGCTAGGATGGGACAGGGGGGGGAGACCCAGTACTTC.

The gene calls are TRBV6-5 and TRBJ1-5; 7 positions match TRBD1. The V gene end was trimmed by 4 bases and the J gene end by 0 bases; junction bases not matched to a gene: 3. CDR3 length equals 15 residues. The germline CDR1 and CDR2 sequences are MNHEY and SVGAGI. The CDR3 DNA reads TGTGCCAGCAGTTCGACAGGGTTTAGCAATCAGCCCCAGCATTTT. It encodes CASSSTGFSNQPQHF.

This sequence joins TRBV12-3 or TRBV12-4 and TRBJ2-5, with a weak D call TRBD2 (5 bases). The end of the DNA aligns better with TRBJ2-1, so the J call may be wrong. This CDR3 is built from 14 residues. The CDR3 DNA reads TGTGCCAGCAGTTTCTCGATCCGAAGGGAGACCCAGTTCTTC. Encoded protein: CASSFSIRRETQFF.

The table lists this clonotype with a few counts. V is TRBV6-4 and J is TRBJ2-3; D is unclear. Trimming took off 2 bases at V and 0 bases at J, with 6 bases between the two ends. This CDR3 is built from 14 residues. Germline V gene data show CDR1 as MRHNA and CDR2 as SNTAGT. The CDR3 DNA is TGTGCCAGCAGTGACACTTCTAGCACAGATACGCAGTATTTT. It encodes CASSDTSSTDTQYF.

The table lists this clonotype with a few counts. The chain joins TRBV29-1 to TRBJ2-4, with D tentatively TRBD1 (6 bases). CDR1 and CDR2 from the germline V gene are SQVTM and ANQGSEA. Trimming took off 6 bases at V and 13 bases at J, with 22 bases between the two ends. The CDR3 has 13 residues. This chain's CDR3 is CSVILGTLGEQYF. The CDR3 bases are TGCAGCGTGATCCTCGGGACACTAGGTGAGCAGTACTTC.

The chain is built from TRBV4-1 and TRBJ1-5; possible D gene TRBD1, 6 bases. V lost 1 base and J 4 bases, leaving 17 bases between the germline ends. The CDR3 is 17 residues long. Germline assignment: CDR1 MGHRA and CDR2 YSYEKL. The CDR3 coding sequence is TGCGCCAGCAGCCAAGGGGCCAGGGGCGGGTGGAATCAGCCCCAGCATTTT. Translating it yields CASSQGARGGWNQPQHF.

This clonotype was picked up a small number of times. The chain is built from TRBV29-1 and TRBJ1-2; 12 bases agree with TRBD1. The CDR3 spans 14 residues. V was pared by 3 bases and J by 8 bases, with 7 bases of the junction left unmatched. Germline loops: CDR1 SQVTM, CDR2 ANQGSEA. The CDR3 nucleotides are TGCAGCGTTGACCCGGGACAGGGGGCAGGAGGCTACACCTTC. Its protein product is CSVDPGQGAGGYTF.

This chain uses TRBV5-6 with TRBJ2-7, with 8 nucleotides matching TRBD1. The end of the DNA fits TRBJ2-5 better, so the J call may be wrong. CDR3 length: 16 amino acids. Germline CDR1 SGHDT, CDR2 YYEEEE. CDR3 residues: CASSLNGQGFQETQYF. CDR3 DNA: TGTGCCAGCAGCTTGAATGGACAGGGATTCCAAGAGACCCAGTACTTC.

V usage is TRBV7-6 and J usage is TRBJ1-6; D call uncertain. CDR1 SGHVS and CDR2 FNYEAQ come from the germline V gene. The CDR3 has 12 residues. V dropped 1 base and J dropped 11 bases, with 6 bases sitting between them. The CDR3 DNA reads TGTGCCAGCAGCTTAGGCGGAGCACCCCTCCACTTT. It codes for CASSLGGAPLHF.

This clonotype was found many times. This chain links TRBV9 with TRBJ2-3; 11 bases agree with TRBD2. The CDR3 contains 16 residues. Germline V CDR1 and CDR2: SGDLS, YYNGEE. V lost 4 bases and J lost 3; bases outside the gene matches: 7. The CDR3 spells CASSSRLAGSTDTQYF. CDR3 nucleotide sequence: TGTGCCAGCAGCTCACGACTAGCGGGAAGTACAGATACGCAGTATTTT.

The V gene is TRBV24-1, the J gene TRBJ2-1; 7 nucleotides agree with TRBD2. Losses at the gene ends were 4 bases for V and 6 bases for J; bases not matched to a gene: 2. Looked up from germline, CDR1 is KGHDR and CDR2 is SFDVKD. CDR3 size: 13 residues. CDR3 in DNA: TGTGCCACCAGTGAGGCTAGCGGCAATGAGCAGTTCTTC. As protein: CATSEASGNEQFF.

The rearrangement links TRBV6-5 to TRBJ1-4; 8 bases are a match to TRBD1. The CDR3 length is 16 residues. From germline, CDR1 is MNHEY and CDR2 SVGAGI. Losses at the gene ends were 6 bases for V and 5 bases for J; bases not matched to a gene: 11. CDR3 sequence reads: CASRDGTGPVNEKLFF. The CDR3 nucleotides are TGTGCCAGCAGGGACGGGACAGGTCCAGTCAATGAAAAACTGTTTTTT.

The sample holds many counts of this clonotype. The CDR3 DNA follows: TGTGCCAGCCGGGTGTCAGAGACCCAGTACTTC. Translation gives CASRVSETQYF. The V gene is TRBV2, the J gene TRBJ2-5; no clear D. CDR1 is SNHLY and CDR2 is FYNNEI in the germline V gene. V lost 8 bases and J 4 bases, leaving 8 bases between the germline ends. This CDR3 has 11 residues.

Here the CDR3 reads CSVEEGNEKLFF. In DNA form, the CDR3 reads TGCAGCGTTGAGGAGGGTAATGAAAAACTGTTTTTT. The chain employs TRBV29-1 and TRBJ1-4; no clear D gene. CDR1 and CDR2 from the germline V gene are SQVTM and ANQGSEA. V lost 3 bases, J lost 4 bases, and 6 bases lay in between. The CDR3 is 12 residues long.

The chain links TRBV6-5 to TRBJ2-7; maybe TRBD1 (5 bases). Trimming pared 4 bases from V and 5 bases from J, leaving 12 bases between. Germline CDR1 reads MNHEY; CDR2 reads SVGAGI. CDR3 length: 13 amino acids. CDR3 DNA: TGTGCCAGCAGTTTGCCAGGGTCGAACGAGCAGTACTTC. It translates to CASSLPGSNEQYF.

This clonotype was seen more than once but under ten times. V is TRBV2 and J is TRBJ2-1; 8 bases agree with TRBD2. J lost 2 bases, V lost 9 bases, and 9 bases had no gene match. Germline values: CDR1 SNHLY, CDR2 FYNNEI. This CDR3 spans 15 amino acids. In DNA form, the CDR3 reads TGTGCCAGGGGGGGAGCGGGGGAGGCCTACAATGAGCAGTTCTTC. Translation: CARGGAGEAYNEQFF.